One and the same sample provided the 3 T cell receptor beta chains below, sequenced in a study of neurological immune-mediated disorders. Using its own MiXCR run on the 5' RACE reads, TCRdb lists one record per CDR3 protein. In the table there are about 120,000 distinct CDR3 sequences, roughly 3.2% of which are singletons. The sample consisted of PBMCs. The receptors were gathered from a woman aged 30 to 39 with multiple sclerosis.

In this sample, this clonotype turned up many times. The V call is TRBV20-1, the J call TRBJ2-6; D gene uncertain. Germline CDR1 DFQATT, CDR2 SNEGSKA (reference sequence). The CDR3 has 13 residues. Trimming shortened V by 5 bases and J by 1 base, and 6 bases separated the two germline ends. The CDR3 protein is CSALLSGANVLTF. For the CDR3, the DNA is TGCAGTGCTCTACTATCTGGGGCCAACGTCCTGACTTTC.

This clonotype was seen many times. The chain combines TRBV5-6 with TRBJ2-1; the D call may be TRBD1 or TRBD2 (5 bases each). This CDR3 spans 14 amino acids. The V end lost 3 bases, the J end lost 7 bases, and 14 bases lay between the germline ends. CDR1 is SGHDT and CDR2 is YYEEEE in the germline V gene. CDR3 sequence reads: CASSSPTGGNEQFF. The CDR3 DNA reads as TGTGCCAGCAGCTCGCCTACAGGCGGGAATGAGCAGTTCTTC. The full variable domain, rest sourced from reference TRBV5-6 and TRBJ2-1, is DAGVTQSPTHLIKTRGQQVTLRCSPKSGHDTVSWYQQALGQGPQFIFQYYEEEERQRGNFPDRFSGHQFPNYSSELNVNALLLGDSALYLCASSSPTGGNEQFFGPGTRLTVL.

This clonotype was seen repeatedly, ten times or more. The V gene is TRBV28, the J gene TRBJ2-4; no definite D call. The V end lost 6 bases, the J end lost 0 bases, and 9 bases lay between the germline ends. The CDR3 spans 14 residues. The germline V gene encodes CDR1 MDHEN and CDR2 SYDVKM. The CDR3 bases are TGTGCCAGCAGCCCGGCTATAGCCAAAAACATTCAGTACTTC. Translated: CASSPAIAKNIQYF.